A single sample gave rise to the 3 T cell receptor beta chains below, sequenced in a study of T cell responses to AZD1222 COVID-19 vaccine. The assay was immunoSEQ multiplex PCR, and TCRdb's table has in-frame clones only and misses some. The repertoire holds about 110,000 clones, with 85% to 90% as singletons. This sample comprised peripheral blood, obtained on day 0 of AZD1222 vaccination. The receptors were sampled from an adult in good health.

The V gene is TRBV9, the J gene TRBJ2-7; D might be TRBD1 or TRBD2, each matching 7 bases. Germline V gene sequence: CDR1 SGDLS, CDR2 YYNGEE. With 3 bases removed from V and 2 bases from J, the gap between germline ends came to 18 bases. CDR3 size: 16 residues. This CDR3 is CASSEAGTALAYEQYF. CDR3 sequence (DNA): TGTGCCAGCAGCGAAGCGGGGACAGCTTTAGCCTACGAGCAGTACTTC.

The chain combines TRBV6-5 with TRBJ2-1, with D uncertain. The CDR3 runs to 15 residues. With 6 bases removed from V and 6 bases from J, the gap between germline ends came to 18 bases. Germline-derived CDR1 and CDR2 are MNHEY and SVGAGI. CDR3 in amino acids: CASSSLGVEGNEQFF. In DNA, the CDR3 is TGTGCCAGCAGCTCTCTAGGAGTTGAAGGCAATGAGCAGTTCTTC.

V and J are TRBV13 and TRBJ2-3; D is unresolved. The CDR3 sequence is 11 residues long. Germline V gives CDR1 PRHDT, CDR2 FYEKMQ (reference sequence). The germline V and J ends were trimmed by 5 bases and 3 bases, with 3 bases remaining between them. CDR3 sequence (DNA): TGTGCCAGCAGCATAACAGATACGCAGTATTTT. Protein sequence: CASSITDTQYF.